This T cell receptor beta chain was identified in a study of regulatory T cells in long-lasting Graves disease (dated by TCRdb to about 2021). Background for the entire study: Antithyroid drugs had been taken for less than 3 months by newly diagnosed Graves' disease patients. Peripheral blood TCR sequencing and RNA sequencing compared persistent Graves' disease patients with newly diagnosed Graves' disease patients. The study was conducted in China and was registered as a clinical trial. A total of 35 or so samples were covered by TCR sequencing, comprising some 13 persistent and 20 or so newly diagnosed Graves' disease patients.

This clonotype was counted a few times. Its specific antigen is unknown. Being one base from a much bigger clone, this may be a read error. Library preparation was by multiplex PCR. The run used an Illumina HiSeq 4000. TCR beta libraries were built with iRepertoire HTBI primers and Arm-PCR amplification of CDR3 regions. Gel purification was performed on PCR products prior to sequencing. Turning to the authors' computational methods: Gene usage analysis of CDR3 amino acid clonotypes relied on the roughly 58 TRBV and 13 to 15 TRBJ segments identified across samples. COPE and FqMerger were used to merge filtered high-quality paired reads into contigs. BLAST was used to align contigs to IMGT TRBV, TRBD and TRBJ reference genes, with CDR3 defined following IMGT. Any clonotype with a frequency above 0.1% was classified as a highly expanded clone. Shannon entropy was used to measure repertoire diversity, and the Gini coefficient was used to measure V-J evenness. A clonotype was considered public if more than one individual shared it. TCRdb itself trimmed the public reads at Q25 with fastp, ran MiXCR and retained productive beta chains. Rows are combined by CDR3 protein, so each entry shows the most common genes and DNA. These V and J calls originate from TCRdb's pipeline instead of the authors' own analysis. Here the sample has under 250,000 distinct CDR3 sequences; just over 20% occur a single time. The top ten clones comprise around 13% of the sample.

Taken with the paper, the label for time point translates to: newly diagnosed GD, antithyroid drugs for less than 3 months. For both TCR sequencing and RNA sequencing, RNA was extracted from PBMCs using TRIzol. The diagnosis of Graves' disease was made according to American Thyroid Association guidelines. Recruitment of patients was carried out at an endocrinology department in Xi'an, China. From each patient, approximately 10 milliliters of peripheral blood was collected into an EDTA anticoagulant tube. Ficoll Paque Plus density gradient separation was used to isolate PBMCs, and no further T cell sorting was done. An Agilent 2100 Bioanalyzer and agarose gel were used to check RNA quality, and a NanoDrop 2000 was used to measure RNA concentration. CDR1 and CDR2, per the germline V gene, are SGHTA and FQGNSA. The CDR3, cysteine through phenylalanine, is 16 amino acids long. Of all the DNA, just the CDR3 is kept, 48 bases in frame from base 1.

The study at large found these results: The authors acknowledged the small sample size as a limitation that may reduce accuracy. Sequencing and analysis were limited to the TCR beta chain. More public clonotypes were shared among persistent patients (roughly 2,900) than among newly diagnosed patients (more than 950). The study examined only peripheral blood because the primary lesion, thyroid tissue, could not be accessed. Persistent Graves' disease patients showed lower TCR Shannon entropy and fewer highly expanded clones than newly diagnosed patients, suggesting clonal expansion. TRBV28, TRBJ1-2 and TRBJ2-5 were preferentially used in persistent disease, while TRBV20-1 and TRBJ2-1 were favored in newly diagnosed disease.

The receptor comes from a female donor with Graves disease. Sequencing used peripheral blood mononuclear cells (PBMCs), obtained at new diagnosis, from a patient treated with antithyroid drugs. The chain joins TRBV7-2 to TRBJ2-7, and 12 bases in between align with TRBD2. The CDR3 protein: CASSSGGLAGLYGQYF. The sequenced DNA is TGTGCCAGCAGCTCGGGCGGACTAGCGGGACTATACGGGCAGTACTTC.